These T cell receptor beta chains were read from a single sample in a study of CD8 T cells in Susac syndrome. TCRdb reprocessed the immunoSEQ multiplex PCR reads with MiXCR, giving one entry per CDR3 protein. The data hold roughly 110,000 distinct CDR3 sequences, with less than 95% observed a single time. Sequencing was done on a sample of CD8+ T cells from PBMCs. The receptors shown here come from a human donor in good health. Each CDR3 is given with its conserved first and last residue. A D gene is named only where the DNA matches it firmly. Some rows have no size entry. The others give once, few or many, or a class for an expanded clone.

J gene: TRBJ2-5; D gene: .; clone size: .; V gene: TRBV10-3; CDR3 DNA: TGTGCCATCAGTGAAGGAGGGGTCGGGGAGACCCAGTACTTC; CDR3 protein: CAISEGGVGETQYF
J gene: TRBJ2-3; D gene: TRBD2; clone size: .; V gene: TRBV6-1; CDR3 DNA: TGTGCCAGCGCCCTAGCGATAGCGGGAACAGATACGCAGTATTTT; CDR3 protein: CASALAIAGTDTQYF
J gene: TRBJ1-5; D gene: .; clone size: .; V gene: TRBV12-3/TRBV12-4; CDR3 DNA: TGTGCCAGCAGTTCCAGGGGTACCCAGCATTTT; CDR3 protein: CASSSRGTQHF
J gene: TRBJ2-7; D gene: TRBD2; clone size: .; V gene: TRBV11-1; CDR3 DNA: TGTGCCAGCAGCTCAAGGACTAGCGGGAGCTCTTGGGCCGGCGAGCAGTACTTC; CDR3 protein: CASSSRTSGSSWAGEQYF
J gene: TRBJ1-5; D gene: .; clone size: .; V gene: TRBV7-2; CDR3 DNA: TGTGCCAGCAGCAAGGGGGGGGCTGGTAGCAATCAGCCCCAGCATTTT; CDR3 protein: CASSKGGAGSNQPQHF
J gene: TRBJ2-7; D gene: .; clone size: .; V gene: TRBV5-1; CDR3 DNA: TGCGCCAGCAGCTTAGCAGGAGGAACGTACGAGCAGTACTTC; CDR3 protein: CASSLAGGTYEQYF
J gene: TRBJ2-2; D gene: .; clone size: once; V gene: TRBV3-1; CDR3 DNA: TGTGCCAGCAGGGGACCCCCCACCGGGGAGCTGTTTTTT; CDR3 protein: CASRGPPTGELFF
J gene: TRBJ1-6; D gene: TRBD1; clone size: .; V gene: TRBV7-9; CDR3 DNA: TGTGCCACCACGGCGTGGGGACAGGGGATCTCCTATAATTCACCCCTCCACTTT; CDR3 protein: CATTAWGQGISYNSPLHF
J gene: TRBJ1-1; D gene: TRBD1; clone size: .; V gene: TRBV12-3/TRBV12-4; CDR3 DNA: TGTGCCAGCAGCCGACAGGGGGAGGACACTGAAGCTTTCTTT; CDR3 protein: CASSRQGEDTEAFF
J gene: TRBJ2-1; D gene: TRBD2; clone size: .; V gene: TRBV5-4; CDR3 DNA: TGTGCCAGCAGCGACCGGGGGAGCGGGGGTCGTGATGAGCAGTTCTTC; CDR3 protein: CASSDRGSGGRDEQFF
J gene: TRBJ1-2; D gene: TRBD1; clone size: .; V gene: TRBV20-1; CDR3 DNA: TGCAGTGCTAGGGCCGGGACAGGGGTTAGTGGCTACACCTTC; CDR3 protein: CSARAGTGVSGYTF
J gene: TRBJ1-2; D gene: .; clone size: .; V gene: TRBV21-1; CDR3 DNA: TGTGCCAGACTTTTACTACTCTATGGCTACACCTTC; CDR3 protein: CARLLLLYGYTF
J gene: TRBJ2-1; D gene: .; clone size: .; V gene: TRBV3-1; CDR3 DNA: TGTGCCAGCAGCCAAGATCTTCTAGCTAGGTATGAGCAGTTCTTC; CDR3 protein: CASSQDLLARYEQFF
J gene: TRBJ2-2; D gene: TRBD1; clone size: once; V gene: TRBV20-1; CDR3 DNA: TGCAGTGCTGGGGGACAGGGGGCAATCGGGGAGCTGTTTTTT; CDR3 protein: CSAGGQGAIGELFF
J gene: TRBJ1-1; D gene: TRBD1; clone size: .; V gene: TRBV6-6; CDR3 DNA: TGTGCCAGCATTACAGGGGGAAGCACTGAAGCTTTCTTT; CDR3 protein: CASITGGSTEAFF
J gene: TRBJ1-1; D gene: .; clone size: once; V gene: TRBV27; CDR3 DNA: TGTGCCAGCAGTCCCATTCCCCGGGGAGCTTTCTTT; CDR3 protein: CASSPIPRGAFF
J gene: TRBJ2-1; D gene: .; clone size: .; V gene: TRBV7-9; CDR3 DNA: TGTGCCAGCAGTCAAACGGGGACATGGCAGTTCTTC; CDR3 protein: CASSQTGTWQFF